The rows below give T cell receptor beta chains drawn from one sample of a study of lymphopenia after photon versus proton radiotherapy. This table comes from immunoSEQ multiplex PCR, and its TCRdb copy is limited to in-frame clones, with some not included. The sample shows roughly 49,000 clones, 80% to 95% of them seen only once. This material consisted of peripheral blood, taken from a patient treated with photon-based radiotherapy. These receptors were obtained from a woman between 35 and 50 years old with cholangiocarcinoma. Each CDR3 is given with its conserved first and last residue. Each record gives: J gene, D gene, clone size, V gene, CDR3 protein, CDR3 DNA. A D gene is named only where the DNA matches it firmly. Clone size is stated in some rows and not others, as once, few, many or a class when expanded.

>TRBJ2-1|.|.|TRBV11-2
CASRPTGVSDNEQFF
TGTGCCAGCAGGCCCACCGGCGTCAGCGACAATGAGCAGTTCTTC
>TRBJ2-1|.|.|TRBV7-9
CASAESSYNEQFF
TGTGCCAGCGCCGAGAGCTCCTACAATGAGCAGTTCTTC
>TRBJ2-1|.|.|TRBV29-1
CSVDTPDQGNEQFF
TGCAGCGTTGACACCCCCGACCAAGGCAATGAGCAGTTCTTC
>TRBJ2-7|.|.|TRBV11-2
CASIPVDGSYEQYF
TGTGCCAGCATCCCAGTCGACGGCTCCTACGAGCAGTACTTC
>TRBJ2-7|TRBD2|.|TRBV30
CAWSSSGSLSQYF
TGTGCCTGGAGTTCTAGCGGGAGTTTGTCGCAGTACTTC
>TRBJ2-7|TRBD1|.|TRBV11-2
CASSLLGTEGYEQYF
TGTGCCAGCAGCTTACTGGGGACAGAAGGATACGAGCAGTACTTC
>TRBJ2-7|TRBD1|.|TRBV30
CASNPGQGVYEQYF
TGTGCCTCCAACCCGGGACAGGGAGTCTACGAGCAGTACTTC
>TRBJ1-6|.|medium-sized|TRBV28
CASSLGSTGSPLHF
TGTGCCAGCAGTTTGGGGTCGACCGGTTCACCCCTCCACTTT
>TRBJ2-7|.|.|TRBV5-6
CASSLEGSYEQYF
TGTGCCAGCAGCTTGGAGGGCAGCTACGAGCAGTACTTC
>TRBJ2-3|.|.|TRBV9
CASSVEAGGDTQYF
TGTGCCAGCAGCGTAGAGGCAGGGGGGGATACGCAGTATTTT
>TRBJ2-5|.|.|TRBV5-1
CASSRTGSTTGETQYF
TGCGCCAGCAGCCGAACGGGATCCACAACGGGAGAGACCCAGTACTTC
>TRBJ2-3|TRBD2|.|TRBV30
CAWSALAGKTDTQYF
TGTGCCTGGAGTGCCCTAGCGGGGAAAACAGATACGCAGTATTTT
>TRBJ2-7|.|once|TRBV28
CASSPLLSSRATNYEQYF
TGTGCCAGCAGTCCCCTCTTATCCTCTCGAGCTACGAACTACGAGCAGTACTTC
>TRBJ2-3|.|.|TRBV10-3
CAISDSQDTQYF
TGTGCCATCAGTGACTCGCAGGATACGCAGTATTTT
>TRBJ1-5|.|.|TRBV7-9
CASSLGTQPQHF
TGTGCCAGCAGCTTAGGGACCCAGCCCCAGCATTTT
>TRBJ2-7|.|.|TRBV7-2
CASSPLGTHEQYF
TGTGCCAGCAGCCCTTTGGGAACCCACGAGCAGTACTTC
>TRBJ1-5|.|.|TRBV6-5
CASSYSSSNQPQHF
TGTGCCAGCAGTTACTCGAGTAGCAATCAGCCCCAGCATTTT
>TRBJ1-5|TRBD1|.|TRBV27
CASSQDQLTGGRQPQHF
TGTGCCAGCAGCCAAGACCAACTTACAGGGGGTCGTCAGCCCCAGCATTTT
>TRBJ2-2|TRBD1|.|TRBV4-1
CASSRGQGGPNTGELFF
TGCGCCAGCAGCCGCGGACAGGGGGGACCGAACACCGGGGAGCTGTTTTTT
>TRBJ1-3|.|.|TRBV7-2
CASSSRGGGNTIYF
TGTGCCAGCAGCTCACGTGGGGGCGGGAACACCATATATTTT
>TRBJ2-3|.|.|TRBV11-2
CASSLDVSTDTQYF
TGTGCCAGCAGCTTAGATGTAAGCACAGATACGCAGTATTTT
>TRBJ2-1|.|.|TRBV4-1
CASSSSGTLSNEQFF
TGCGCCAGCAGCTCTAGTGGGACCCTTTCAAATGAGCAGTTCTTC
>TRBJ1-2|.|.|TRBV2
CASSGGGGYGYTF
TGTGCCAGCAGTGGCGGGGGCGGCTATGGCTACACCTTC
>TRBJ1-4|.|.|TRBV29-1
CSVVSANSEKLFF
TGCAGCGTTGTGTCAGCCAATTCTGAAAAACTGTTTTTT
>TRBJ2-5|TRBD1|.|TRBV10-2
CASSIGRQGWFQETQYF
TGCGCCAGCAGTATTGGGCGACAGGGGTGGTTTCAAGAGACCCAGTACTTC
>TRBJ1-2|.|.|TRBV6-1
CASTPGLNNYGYTF
TGTGCCAGCACCCCGGGACTGAATAACTATGGCTACACCTTC
>TRBJ1-6|TRBD1|.|TRBV27
CASSISGQGLNSPLHF
TGTGCCAGCAGTATATCGGGACAGGGGTTAAATTCACCCCTCCACTTT
>TRBJ2-3|TRBD2|.|TRBV12-5
CASGSTSADTQYF
TGTGCTAGTGGTTCCACTAGCGCAGATACGCAGTATTTT
>TRBJ1-1|.|.|TRBV29-1
CSDGMNTEAFF
TGCAGCGATGGCATGAACACTGAAGCTTTCTTT
>TRBJ2-5|TRBD2|.|TRBV29-1
CSVRRGTTSSYQETQYF
TGCAGCGTTCGACGGGGGACTACCTCTTCCTACCAAGAGACCCAGTACTTC
>TRBJ2-7|.|.|TRBV5-1
CASSLARVTRYEQYF
TGCGCCAGCAGCTTGGCCCGGGTCACACGCTACGAGCAGTACTTC
>TRBJ2-3|.|.|TRBV25-1
CASSEFTVTDTQYF
TGTGCCAGCAGTGAATTTACAGTCACAGATACGCAGTATTTT
>TRBJ2-6|.|.|TRBV12-2
CASRLPHFEGPSGANVLTF
TGTGCAAGTCGCTTACCCCACTTCGAGGGCCCCTCTGGGGCCAACGTCCTGACTTTC
>TRBJ1-5|.|.|TRBV28
CASTPGSPGPQHF
TGTGCCAGCACCCCGGGGAGCCCCGGGCCCCAGCATTTT
>TRBJ1-1|TRBD1|.|TRBV27
CASRAGTGVGWGGTEAFF
TGTGCCAGCAGGGCCGGGACAGGGGTAGGGTGGGGTGGCACTGAAGCTTTCTTT
>TRBJ1-2|.|.|TRBV2
CASSVGGVPGYGYTF
TGTGCCAGCAGTGTGGGTGGGGTTCCGGGCTATGGCTACACCTTC
>TRBJ1-1|.|.|TRBV7-2
CASSLGDSWTEAFF
TGTGCCAGCAGCTTGGGGGACTCGTGGACTGAAGCTTTCTTT
>TRBJ1-5|.|.|TRBV19
CASSWGDNQPQHF
TGTGCCAGTAGTTGGGGGGACAATCAGCCCCAGCATTTT
>TRBJ2-1|TRBD1|.|TRBV4-2
CASSQDQGDYNEQFF
TGTGCCAGCAGCCAAGACCAGGGGGACTACAATGAGCAGTTCTTC
>TRBJ2-6|.|.|TRBV19
CASSPTGANVLTF
TGTGCCAGTAGTCCAACTGGGGCCAACGTCCTGACTTTC
>TRBJ2-7|.|.|TRBV9
CASSVGGGMSYEQYF
TGTGCCAGCAGCGTAGGGGGTGGGATGTCCTACGAGCAGTACTTC
>TRBJ2-2|.|.|TRBV7-2
CASSSGDTGELFF
TGTGCCAGCAGCTCCGGGGACACCGGGGAGCTGTTTTTT
>TRBJ2-3|TRBD2|.|TRBV5-1
CASSLSAGAGDTQYF
TGCGCCAGCAGCTTGTCGGCGGGAGCGGGAGATACGCAGTATTTT
>TRBJ2-1|TRBD2|.|TRBV5-1
CASSWLAGKLDEQFF
TGCGCCAGCAGCTGGCTAGCGGGAAAGCTTGATGAGCAGTTCTTC
>TRBJ2-3|TRBD2|.|TRBV7-2
CASSLLAATDTQYF
TGTGCCAGCAGCCTACTAGCGGCCACAGATACGCAGTATTTT
>TRBJ2-3|.|.|TRBV30
CAWSDNTSTDTQYF
TGTGCCTGGAGCGATAATACTAGCACAGATACGCAGTATTTT
>TRBJ1-1|TRBD1|once|TRBV5-8
CASSWDRLNTEAFF
TGTGCCAGCAGCTGGGACAGGCTGAACACTGAAGCTTTCTTT
>TRBJ2-7|TRBD2|.|TRBV11-2
CASSLGRGGGISYEQYF
TGTGCCAGCAGCTTAGGTAGGGGCGGGGGGATATCCTACGAGCAGTACTTC
>TRBJ1-6|TRBD1|.|TRBV6-1
CASSVETGVGSPLHF
TGTGCCAGCAGTGTGGAGACAGGGGTAGGTTCACCCCTCCACTTT
>TRBJ2-7|.|once|TRBV29-1
CSVEGGNRPYEQYF
TGCAGCGTTGAAGGGGGCAACAGGCCCTACGAGCAGTACTTC
>TRBJ1-5|.|.|TRBV10-2
CASSEFLDSPINQPQHF
TGCGCCAGCAGTGAGTTTTTAGACAGCCCGATCAATCAGCCCCAGCATTTT
>TRBJ1-1|.|.|TRBV2
CAGGTLDTEAFF
TGTGCCGGTGGGACTTTAGACACTGAAGCTTTCTTT
>TRBJ1-2|TRBD1|.|TRBV7-9
CASSVSGQFYGYTF
TGTGCCAGCAGCGTATCGGGACAGTTTTATGGCTACACCTTC
>TRBJ2-2|.|.|TRBV9
CASSANTGELFF
TGTGCCAGCAGCGCCAACACCGGGGAGCTGTTTTTT
>TRBJ1-1|.|.|TRBV9
CASSPSNTEAFF
TGTGCCAGCAGCCCTTCAAACACTGAAGCTTTCTTT
>TRBJ2-1|TRBD2|once|TRBV10-1
CASSEGAGDRSEQFF
TGCGCCAGCAGTGAAGGAGCGGGAGACCGTAGTGAGCAGTTCTTC
>TRBJ2-2|.|.|TRBV14
CASSPGRNTGELFF
TGTGCCAGCAGCCCCGGCCGTAACACCGGGGAGCTGTTTTTT
>TRBJ1-2|.|.|TRBV18
CASSPPDNINYGYTF
TGTGCCAGCTCACCTCCGGACAACATAAACTATGGCTACACCTTC
>TRBJ2-7|TRBD1|.|TRBV18
CASSPLWTGTHEQYF
TGTGCCAGCTCACCCCTCTGGACAGGGACCCACGAGCAGTACTTC
>TRBJ2-7|.|.|TRBV25-1
CASSGNSYEQYF
TGTGCCAGCAGTGGGAACAGCTACGAGCAGTACTTC